Below are 6 T cell receptor beta chains sequenced from a single sample in a study of blood T cell repertoires in COVID-19. The protocol was immunoSEQ multiplex PCR, while the TCRdb copy is restricted to in-frame clones and leaves out a portion. The data show over 150,000 clones, roughly 84% seen once. Sequencing used peripheral blood. The receptors here all came from a man aged 18 to 29 with active or convalescent COVID-19.

V and J are TRBV19 and TRBJ1-3; perhaps TRBD1 as D (6 bases). V was cut by 11 bases and J by 0 bases, with 14 bases left in between. The length of the CDR3 is 14 residues. From germline, CDR1 is LNHDA and CDR2 SQIVND (reference sequence). In DNA form, the CDR3 reads TGTGCCGCGGACAGCGGAAACTCTGGAAACACCATATATTTT. Protein sequence: CAADSGNSGNTIYF.

This clone was detected a few times. This chain connects TRBV7-6 to TRBJ2-7; the D is unclear. This CDR3 is built from 13 residues. Germline V CDR1 and CDR2: SGHVS, FNYEAQ. V lost 3 bases, J lost 3 bases, and 9 bases lay in between. The CDR3 coding sequence is TGTGCCAGCAGCTTGTCCCTAGACTACGAGCAGTACTTC. Translated: CASSLSLDYEQYF.

The chain joins TRBV27 to TRBJ2-7; the D gene is possibly TRBD2 (5 bases). The germline gives CDR1 MNHEY, CDR2 SMNVEV (reference sequence). The V end was cut by 2 bases, the J end by 5 bases, with 10 bases between. CDR3 length: 13 residues. In nucleotides, the CDR3 is TGTGCCAGCAGTTTACAGGCTAGCCACGAGCAGTACTTC. Translation: CASSLQASHEQYF.

This clone appeared once. The chain combines TRBV11-2 with TRBJ2-3, with 9 bases lining up with TRBD2. Germline lookup yields CDR1 SGHAT and CDR2 FQNNGV. The ends lost 5 bases at V and 5 bases at J; junction bases unmatched: 8. This CDR3 has 15 amino acids. CDR3 DNA: TGTGCCAGCAGCAAAGGGCTAGCGGGACTAGATACGCAGTATTTT. Its translation is CASSKGLAGLDTQYF.

The genes are TRBV5-3 and TRBJ2-7; D is unresolved. TRBV5-3 is flagged as an ORF with uncertain function. Trimming shortened V by 1 base and J by 6 bases, and 11 bases separated the two germline ends. There are 13 residues in the CDR3. Here the CDR3 reads CARSLLVSPEQYF. The CDR3 DNA reads TGTGCCAGAAGCTTGTTAGTTTCCCCCGAGCAGTACTTC.

This rearrangement joins TRBV29-1 to TRBJ1-2; 9 bases are shared with TRBD1. J was trimmed by 6 bases and V by 4 bases; bases with no gene match: 6. CDR3 length: 13 amino acids. Germline CDR1 reads SQVTM; CDR2 reads ANQGSEA. This CDR3 is CSVGTTGGNGYTF. CDR3 sequence (DNA): TGCAGCGTTGGTACGACAGGGGGGAATGGCTACACCTTC.